This TCR beta chain was captured in a study of CD8 T cells in ankylosing spondylitis. Ten or more counts support this clonotype. MiXCR, run by TCRdb on the 5' RACE reads, gives a single entry per CDR3 protein. The table shows fewer than 250,000 distinct CDR3 sequences, with about 10% occurring only once. Germline V gene lookup returns CDR1 LGHDT and CDR2 YNNKEL (reference sequence). V lost 1 base and J lost 5; bases outside the gene matches: 4. This CDR3 contains 14 residues. Sequencing was done on a sample of blood, either unsorted or a sorted T cell fraction (not recorded which). This clonotype was sampled from a male donor with ankylosing spondylitis or in good health (not recorded which). The V gene is TRBV3-1, the J gene TRBJ1-1; 7 nucleotides agree with TRBD1. CDR3 DNA: TGTGCCAGCAGCCAAGCGACAGGGCGGACTGAAGCTTTCTTT. Translation gives CASSQATGRTEAFF.